This T cell receptor (beta chain) was obtained from a study of cytomegalovirus exposure and HLA in healthy donors. Whole-study context: Across 350 to 400 genotyped donors, about 86% landed in the Caucasian-associated ancestry cluster.

Germline trimming cut 6 bases from V and 3 bases from J; bases unmatched to any gene: 11. The CDR3 loop spans 16 amino acids. Germline CDR1 is MNHNY and CDR2 is SVGAGI (reference sequence). PCR used 60 Vbeta primers and 13 Jbeta primers. This table comes from immunoSEQ multiplex PCR, and its TCRdb copy is limited to in-frame clones, with some not included. The data show fewer than 200,000 clones, with 65% to 85% seen just once and 1.2% to 1.5% held by the top ten. This chain uses TRBV6-6 with TRBJ2-1; TRBD1 matches 7 bases. The TCR originated in a man in his sixties in good health and CMV-seronegative. Sequenced sample: PBMCs. The CDR3 loop reads CASSPMIGTDYNEQFF. The CDR3 bases are TGTGCCAGCAGCCCCATGATAGGGACAGACTACAATGAGCAGTTCTTC.